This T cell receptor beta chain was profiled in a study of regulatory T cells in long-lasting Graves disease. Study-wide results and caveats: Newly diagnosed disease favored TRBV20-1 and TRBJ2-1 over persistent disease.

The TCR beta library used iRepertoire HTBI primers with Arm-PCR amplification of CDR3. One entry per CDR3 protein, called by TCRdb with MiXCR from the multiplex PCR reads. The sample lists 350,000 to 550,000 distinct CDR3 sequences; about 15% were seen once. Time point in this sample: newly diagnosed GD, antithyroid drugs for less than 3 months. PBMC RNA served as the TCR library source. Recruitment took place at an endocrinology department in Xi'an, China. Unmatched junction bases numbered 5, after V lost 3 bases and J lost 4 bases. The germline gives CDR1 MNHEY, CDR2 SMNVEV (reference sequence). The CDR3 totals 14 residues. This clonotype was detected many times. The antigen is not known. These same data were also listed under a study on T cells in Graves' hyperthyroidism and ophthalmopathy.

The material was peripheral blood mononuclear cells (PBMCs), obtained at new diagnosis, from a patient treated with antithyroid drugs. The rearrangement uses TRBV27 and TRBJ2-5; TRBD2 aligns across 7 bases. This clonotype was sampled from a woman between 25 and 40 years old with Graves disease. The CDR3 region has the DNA TGTGCCAGCAGTTTTTTACTAGCGCCAGAGACCCAGTACTTC. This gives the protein CASSFLLAPETQYF.